This section outlines one T cell receptor beta chain sequence together with its context. Germline V gene lookup returns CDR1 SNHLY and CDR2 FYNNEI. The CDR3 is 13 residues long. Trimming cost V 6 bases and J 5 bases, with 10 bases left between them. The table came from immunoSEQ multiplex PCR; TCRdb's copy has only in-frame clones and leaves some out. The sample has tens of thousands of clones, roughly 80% seen once. The source of the sample is a study of blood T cell repertoires in COVID-19. As for the study in general: From the United States, Italy and Spain came samples of acute and convalescent COVID-19. From T cells, B-cell-depleted T cells, or PBMCs came the material, which was cDNA or gDNA.

The chain employs TRBV2 and TRBJ2-2; D might be TRBD1 (6 bases). The source material was peripheral blood. The clonotype comes from a woman aged 80 or over with acute or convalescent COVID-19. CDR3 residues: CASRETGTGELFF. CDR3 nucleotide sequence: TGTGCCAGCAGGGAAACAGGGACCGGGGAGCTGTTTTTT.